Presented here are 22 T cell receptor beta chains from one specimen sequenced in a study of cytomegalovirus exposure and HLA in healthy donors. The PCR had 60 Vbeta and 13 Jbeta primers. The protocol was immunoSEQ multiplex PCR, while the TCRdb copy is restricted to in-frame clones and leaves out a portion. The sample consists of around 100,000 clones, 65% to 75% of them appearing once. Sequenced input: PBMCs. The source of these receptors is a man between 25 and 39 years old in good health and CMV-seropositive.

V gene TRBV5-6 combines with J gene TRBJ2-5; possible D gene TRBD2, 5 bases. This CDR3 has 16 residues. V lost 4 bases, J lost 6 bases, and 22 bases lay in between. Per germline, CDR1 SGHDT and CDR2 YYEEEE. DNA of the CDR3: TGTGCCAGCAGCCCCCCAGGTGGCGGGTCGGCTAAGACCCAGTACTTC. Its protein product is CASSPPGGGSAKTQYF.

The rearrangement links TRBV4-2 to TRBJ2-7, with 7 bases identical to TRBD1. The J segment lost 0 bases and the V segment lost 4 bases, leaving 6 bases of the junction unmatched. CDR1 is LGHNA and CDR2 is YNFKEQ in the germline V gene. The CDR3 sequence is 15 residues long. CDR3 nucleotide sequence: TGTGCCAGCAGCCCCTACAGGGGCCCCTCCTACGAGCAGTACTTC. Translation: CASSPYRGPSYEQYF.

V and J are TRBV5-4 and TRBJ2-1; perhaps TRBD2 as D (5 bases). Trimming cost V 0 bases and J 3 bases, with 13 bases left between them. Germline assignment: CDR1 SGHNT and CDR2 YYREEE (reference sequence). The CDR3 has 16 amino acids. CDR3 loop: CASSLGGLVYYNEQFF. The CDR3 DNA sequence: TGTGCCAGCAGCTTGGGAGGACTGGTCTACTACAATGAGCAGTTCTTC.

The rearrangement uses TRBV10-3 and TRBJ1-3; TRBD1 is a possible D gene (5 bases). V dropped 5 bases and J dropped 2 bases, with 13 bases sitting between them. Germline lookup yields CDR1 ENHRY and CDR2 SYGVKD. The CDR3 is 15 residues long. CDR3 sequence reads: CAISLDIAAGNTIYF. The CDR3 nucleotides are TGTGCCATCAGTCTGGACATTGCCGCTGGAAACACCATATATTTT.

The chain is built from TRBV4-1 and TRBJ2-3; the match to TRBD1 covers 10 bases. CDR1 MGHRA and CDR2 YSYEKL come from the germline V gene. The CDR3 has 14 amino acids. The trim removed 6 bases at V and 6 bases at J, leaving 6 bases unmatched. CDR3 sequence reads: CASRDRGKIDTQYF. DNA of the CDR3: TGCGCCAGCAGGGACAGGGGGAAAATTGATACGCAGTATTTT.

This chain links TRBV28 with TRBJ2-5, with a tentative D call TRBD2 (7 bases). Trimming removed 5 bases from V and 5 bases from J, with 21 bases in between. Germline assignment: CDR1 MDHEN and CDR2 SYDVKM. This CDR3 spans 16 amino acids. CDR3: CASSRGRGEPRETQYF. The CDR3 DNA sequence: TGTGCCAGCAGTAGGGGGAGGGGGGAACCGAGGGAGACCCAGTACTTC.

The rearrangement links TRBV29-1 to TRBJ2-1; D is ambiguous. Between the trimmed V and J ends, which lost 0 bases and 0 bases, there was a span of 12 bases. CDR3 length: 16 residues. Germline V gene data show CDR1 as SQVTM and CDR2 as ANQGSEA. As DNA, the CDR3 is TGCAGCGTTGAAGATCACGAGGATAGCTCCTACAATGAGCAGTTCTTC. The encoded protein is CSVEDHEDSSYNEQFF.

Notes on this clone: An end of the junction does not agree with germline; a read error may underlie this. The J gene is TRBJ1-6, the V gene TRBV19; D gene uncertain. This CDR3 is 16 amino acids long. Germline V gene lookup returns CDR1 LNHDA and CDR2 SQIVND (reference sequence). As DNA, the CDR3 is TGTGCCAGTACTGGAGGGTATTCCTCCGATAATTCACCCCTCCACTTT. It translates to CASTGGYSSDNSPLHF.

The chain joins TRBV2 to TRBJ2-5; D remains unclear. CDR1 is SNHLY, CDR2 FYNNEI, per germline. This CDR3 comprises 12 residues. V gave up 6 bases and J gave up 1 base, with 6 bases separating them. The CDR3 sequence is CASRVSQETQYF. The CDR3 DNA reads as TGTGCCAGCAGGGTCAGCCAAGAGACCCAGTACTTC. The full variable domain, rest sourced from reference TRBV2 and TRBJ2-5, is EPEVTQTPSHQVTQMGQEVILRCVPISNHLYFYWYRQILGQKVEFLVSFYNNEISEKSEIFDDQFSVERPDGSNFTLKIRSTKLEDSAMYFCASRVSQETQYFGPGTRLLVL.

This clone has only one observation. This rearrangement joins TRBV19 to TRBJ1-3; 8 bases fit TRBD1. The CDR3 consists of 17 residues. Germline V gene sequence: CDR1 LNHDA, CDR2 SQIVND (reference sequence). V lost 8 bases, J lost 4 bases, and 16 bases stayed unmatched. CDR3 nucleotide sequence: TGTGCCAGTTCGGTGCGACAGGGGCTTCGGGGAGGAAACACCATATATTTT. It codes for CASSVRQGLRGGNTIYF. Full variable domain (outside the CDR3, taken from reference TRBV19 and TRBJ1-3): DGGITQSPKYLFRKEGQNVTLSCEQNLNHDAMYWYRQDPGQGLRLIYYSQIVNDFQKGDIAEGYSVSREKKESFPLTVTSAQKNPTAFYLCASSVRQGLRGGNTIYFGEGSWLTVV.

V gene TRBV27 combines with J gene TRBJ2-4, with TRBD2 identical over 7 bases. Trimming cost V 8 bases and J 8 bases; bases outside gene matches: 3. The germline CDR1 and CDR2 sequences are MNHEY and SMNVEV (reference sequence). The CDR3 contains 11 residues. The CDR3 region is CASWGGDIQYF. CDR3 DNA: TGTGCCAGCTGGGGAGGGGACATTCAGTACTTC.

DNA of the CDR3: TGCGCCAGCAGCCCCCTCCAGGGGGCTTGGACTGAAGCTTTCTTT. Translating gives CASSPLQGAWTEAFF. The V call is TRBV5-1, the J call TRBJ1-1; 8 bases are shared with TRBD1. The CDR3 length is 15 residues. V shed 4 bases and J 5 bases; nucleotides not matched to a gene: 10. Germline lookup yields CDR1 SGHRS and CDR2 YFSETQ.

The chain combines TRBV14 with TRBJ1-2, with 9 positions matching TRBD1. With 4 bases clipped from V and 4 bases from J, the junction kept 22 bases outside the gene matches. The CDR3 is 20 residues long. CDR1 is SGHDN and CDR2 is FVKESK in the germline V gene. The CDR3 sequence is CASSPDRDRATVRRSYGYTF. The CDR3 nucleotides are TGTGCCAGCAGCCCTGACCGGGACAGGGCAACAGTCAGAAGAAGCTATGGCTACACCTTC.

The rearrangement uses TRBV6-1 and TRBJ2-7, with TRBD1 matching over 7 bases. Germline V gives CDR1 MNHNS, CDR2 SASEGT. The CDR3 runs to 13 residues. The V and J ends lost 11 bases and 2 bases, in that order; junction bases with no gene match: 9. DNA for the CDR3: TGTGCCGCCGGTGACAGGGCAACCTACGAGCAGTACTTC. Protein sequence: CAAGDRATYEQYF.

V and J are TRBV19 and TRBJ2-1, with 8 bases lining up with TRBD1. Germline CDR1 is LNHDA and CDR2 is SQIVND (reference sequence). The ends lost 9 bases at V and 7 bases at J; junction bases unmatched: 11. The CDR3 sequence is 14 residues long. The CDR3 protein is CASSRQGRNNEQFF. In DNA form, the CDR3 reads TGTGCCAGCTCAAGACAGGGGAGGAATAATGAGCAGTTCTTC. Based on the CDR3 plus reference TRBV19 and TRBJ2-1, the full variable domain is DGGITQSPKYLFRKEGQNVTLSCEQNLNHDAMYWYRQDPGQGLRLIYYSQIVNDFQKGDIAEGYSVSREKKESFPLTVTSAQKNPTAFYLCASSRQGRNNEQFFGPGTRLTVL.

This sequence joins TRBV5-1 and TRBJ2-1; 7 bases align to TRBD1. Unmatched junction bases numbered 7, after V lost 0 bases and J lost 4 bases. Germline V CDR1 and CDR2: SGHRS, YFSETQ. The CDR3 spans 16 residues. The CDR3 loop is CASSLGDRTFYNEQFF. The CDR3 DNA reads TGCGCCAGCAGCTTGGGGGACAGAACATTTTACAATGAGCAGTTCTTC.

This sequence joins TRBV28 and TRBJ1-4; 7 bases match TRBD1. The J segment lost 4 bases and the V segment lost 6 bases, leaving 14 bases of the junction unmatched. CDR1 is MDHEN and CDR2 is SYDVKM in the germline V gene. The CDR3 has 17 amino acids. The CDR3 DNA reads TGTGCCAGCAGGGGGGGAACAGGGGTAATGGATAATGAAAAACTGTTTTTT. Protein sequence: CASRGGTGVMDNEKLFF.

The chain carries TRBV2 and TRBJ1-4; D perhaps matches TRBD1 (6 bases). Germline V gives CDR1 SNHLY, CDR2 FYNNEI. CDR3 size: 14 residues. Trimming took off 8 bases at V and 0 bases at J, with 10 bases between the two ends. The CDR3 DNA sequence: TGTGCCAGCGGGACACCACCAACTAATGAAAAACTGTTTTTT. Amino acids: CASGTPPTNEKLFF.

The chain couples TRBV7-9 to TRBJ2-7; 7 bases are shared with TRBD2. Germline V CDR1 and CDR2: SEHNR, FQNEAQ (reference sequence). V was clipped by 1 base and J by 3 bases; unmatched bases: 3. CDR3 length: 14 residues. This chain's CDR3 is CASSLVAGDYEQYF. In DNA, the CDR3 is TGTGCCAGCAGCTTAGTGGCGGGAGACTACGAGCAGTACTTC.

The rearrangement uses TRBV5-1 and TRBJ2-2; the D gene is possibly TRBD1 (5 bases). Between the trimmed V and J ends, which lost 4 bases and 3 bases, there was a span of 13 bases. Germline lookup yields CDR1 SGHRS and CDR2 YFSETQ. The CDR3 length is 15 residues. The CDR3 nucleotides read TGCGCCAGCAGCCGCGACAGTGGGGACACCGGGGAGCTGTTTTTT. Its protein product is CASSRDSGDTGELFF.

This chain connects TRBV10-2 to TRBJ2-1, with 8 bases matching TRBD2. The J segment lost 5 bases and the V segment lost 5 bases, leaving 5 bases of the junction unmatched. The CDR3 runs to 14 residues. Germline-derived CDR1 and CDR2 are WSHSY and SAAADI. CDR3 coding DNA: TGCGCCAGCAGTATCTACGGGGGGGACAATGAGCAGTTCTTC. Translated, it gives CASSIYGGDNEQFF.

The CDR3 is CASSPPGRDGYNEQFF. CDR3 nucleotide sequence: TGTGCCAGCAGTCCACCCGGGAGGGACGGTTACAATGAGCAGTTCTTC. The rearrangement links TRBV28 to TRBJ2-1; 8 bases line up with TRBD2. This CDR3 has 16 residues. Germline CDR1 reads MDHEN; CDR2 reads SYDVKM. The J segment lost 4 bases and the V segment lost 5 bases, leaving 10 bases of the junction unmatched.